This entry is about one T cell receptor (beta chain). These data come from a study of blood T cell repertoires in COVID-19. Only in-frame clones appear in the TCRdb table, and some are missing; sequencing was by immunoSEQ multiplex PCR. The sample yields tens of thousands of clones, about 90% seen once. Germline CDR1 and CDR2: SGHVS and FQNEAQ. Trimming left V 8 bases short and J 2 bases short, with 19 bases between. The CDR3 length is 15 residues. The chain carries TRBV7-8 and TRBJ2-7; maybe TRBD2 (6 bases). Specimen: peripheral blood. The clonotype was recovered from a middle-aged man with COVID-19, enrolled during active disease. The CDR3 protein is CASVPTEGVTYEQYF. The CDR3 nucleotides read TGTGCCAGCGTCCCGACGGAGGGAGTTACCTACGAGCAGTACTTC.